This entry lists 20 T cell receptor beta chains sequenced from one sample in a study of cytomegalovirus exposure and HLA in healthy donors. In the PCR, 60 Vbeta and 13 Jbeta primers were used. The repertoire was sequenced with immunoSEQ multiplex PCR; TCRdb's copy has only in-frame clones and lacks some. The sample contains roughly 100,000 clones, about three quarters of which appear only once. The sequencing sample was made of PBMCs. The receptors shown here come from a woman in her forties or fifties in good health and CMV-seropositive.

This clone was observed a few times. CDR3 nucleotide sequence: TGTGCCATCAGTGCAACCAGGGACAGCACTGAAGCTTTCTTT. The encoded protein is CAISATRDSTEAFF. V and J are TRBV10-3 and TRBJ1-1; TRBD1 agrees at 7 bases. The ends lost 4 bases at V and 4 bases at J; junction bases unmatched: 6. CDR3 length: 14 residues. CDR1 and CDR2 (germline): ENHRY, SYGVKD.

V gene TRBV6-5 combines with J gene TRBJ2-2; 10 bases are shared with TRBD1. Germline CDR1 and CDR2: MNHEY and SVGAGI. Unmatched junction bases numbered 6, after V lost 6 bases and J lost 5 bases. The CDR3 length is 15 residues. CDR3 DNA: TGTGCCAGCAGACTTGGGACAGGGGCTACCGGGGAGCTGTTTTTT. It yields the protein CASRLGTGATGELFF.

This chain connects TRBV27 to TRBJ1-2; TRBD1 aligns across 8 bases. CDR1 is MNHEY, CDR2 SMNVEV, per germline (reference sequence). The V segment lost 6 bases and the J segment 8 bases; nucleotides outside the gene matches: 20. The CDR3 runs 17 residues. The CDR3 DNA is TGTGCCAGCAGCTCCCCGCTGAGGACAGGGCTTTCGAGAGGCTACACCTTC. Its protein is CASSSPLRTGLSRGYTF.

The CDR3 nucleotides read TGTGCCACCAGCATACACGCGGTGGGTCAGCCCCAGCATTTT. Its translation is CATSIHAVGQPQHF. The rearrangement links TRBV15 to TRBJ1-5; D not certain. The length of the CDR3 is 14 residues. V lost 4 bases and J 6 bases, leaving 13 bases between the germline ends. CDR1 is LNHNV, CDR2 YYDKDF, per germline (reference sequence).

This clone was seen a handful of times. The chain is built from TRBV6-6 and TRBJ1-4; 8 bases fit TRBD1. This CDR3 is built from 13 residues. Trimming at V came to 6 bases and at J to 7 bases, leaving 4 bases not matched to a gene. Germline CDR1 is MNHNY and CDR2 is SVGAGI (reference sequence). CDR3 loop: CASRTGGTEKLFF. The CDR3, as DNA: TGTGCCAGCAGAACAGGGGGAACTGAAAAACTGTTTTTT.

This clone was picked up a small number of times. V is TRBV6-1 and J is TRBJ2-5, with TRBD1 matching 7 bases. Trimming removed 9 bases from V and 4 bases from J; junction bases left unmatched: 5. The CDR3 contains 12 residues. Germline V gene lookup returns CDR1 MNHNS and CDR2 SASEGT. The CDR3 is CASYRGLETQYF. CDR3 in DNA: TGTGCCAGTTACAGGGGTTTAGAGACCCAGTACTTC.

J is TRBJ2-7 and V is TRBV5-1, with 7 bases matching TRBD1. The germline V gene encodes CDR1 SGHRS and CDR2 YFSETQ. The CDR3 totals 16 residues. The V and J ends lost 3 bases and 1 base, in that order; junction bases with no gene match: 10. The CDR3 coding sequence is TGCGCCAGCAGCTACCCCCAAGGGGGCGCTTCCTACGAGCAGTACTTC. Translated: CASSYPQGGASYEQYF.

The genes are TRBV9 and TRBJ2-1; weak D call: TRBD2 (6 bases). Germline-derived CDR1 and CDR2 are SGDLS and YYNGEE. The CDR3 is 13 residues long. Trimming cost V 3 bases and J 7 bases, with 11 bases left between them. The CDR3 is CASSGLAENEQFF. The DNA for the CDR3 is TGTGCCAGCAGCGGATTAGCGGAAAATGAGCAGTTCTTC.

Comments on this clone: An end of the junction differs from the germline gene, which may be a read error. The rearrangement uses TRBV9 and TRBJ2-2; maybe TRBD2 (5 bases). The CDR3 has 15 residues. Germline CDR1 and CDR2: SGDLS and YYNGEE. CDR3 nucleotides: TGTGCCAGCAGCGTAGATCCCGAAAACACCGGGGAGCTGTTCTTT. This codes for CASSVDPENTGELFF.

The rearrangement joins TRBV5-1 to TRBJ2-6; TRBD1 matches at 10 bases. Germline-derived CDR1 and CDR2 are SGHRS and YFSETQ. V lost 6 bases to trimming and J lost 1 base; unmatched junction nucleotides: 7. This CDR3 contains 17 residues. CDR3 sequence reads: CASTPTGGPSGANVLTF. CDR3 nucleotide sequence: TGCGCCAGCACTCCGACAGGGGGCCCTTCTGGGGCCAACGTCCTGACTTTC. The full variable domain, completed using reference TRBV5-1 and TRBJ2-6, is KAGVTQTPRYLIKTRGQQVTLSCSPISGHRSVSWYQQTPGQGLQFLFEYFSETQRNKGNFPGRFSGRQFSNSRSEMNVSTLELGDSALYLCASTPTGGPSGANVLTFGAGSRLTVL.

The rearrangement links TRBV2 to TRBJ1-5, with a possible D match to TRBD1 (5 bases). The CDR3 is 14 residues long. The V gene lost 5 bases and the J gene lost 0 bases, with 8 bases spanning the gap. CDR1 is SNHLY and CDR2 is FYNNEI in the germline V gene. The CDR3 here is CASSSDTSNQPQHF. In nucleotides, the CDR3 is TGTGCCAGCAGTTCGGACACTAGCAATCAGCCCCAGCATTTT.

This clone appeared a few times. The J gene is TRBJ2-7, the V gene TRBV5-1; D is undetermined. With 1 base removed from V and 2 bases from J, the gap between germline ends came to 7 bases. The CDR3 has 13 residues. Germline V gives CDR1 SGHRS, CDR2 YFSETQ. Here the CDR3 reads CASSLNRAYEQYF. CDR3 DNA: TGCGCCAGCAGCTTGAACAGAGCCTACGAGCAGTACTTC.

The chain's CDR3 is CASSVQSLVGDIQYF. The CDR3 DNA is TGTGCCAGCAGCGTACAGTCCCTTGTAGGGGACATTCAGTACTTC. V gene TRBV9 combines with J gene TRBJ2-4, with a possible D match to TRBD1 (5 bases). The germline V gene encodes CDR1 SGDLS and CDR2 YYNGEE. The V end was cut by 1 base, the J end by 8 bases, with 16 bases between. The CDR3 has 15 amino acids.

This clone has only a few counts. This chain uses TRBV5-6 with TRBJ1-4; tentative D call: TRBD1 (5 bases). Looked up from germline, CDR1 is SGHDT and CDR2 is YYEEEE. Trimming left V 1 base short and J 7 bases short, with 11 bases between. This CDR3 comprises 14 residues. CDR3 amino acids: CASSLLGGGEKLFF. The DNA for the CDR3 is TGTGCCAGCAGCTTGTTGGGGGGAGGTGAAAAACTGTTTTTT. Using reference TRBV5-6 and TRBJ1-4 for the parts outside the CDR3, the full variable domain is DAGVTQSPTHLIKTRGQQVTLRCSPKSGHDTVSWYQQALGQGPQFIFQYYEEEERQRGNFPDRFSGHQFPNYSSELNVNALLLGDSALYLCASSLLGGGEKLFFGSGTQLSVL.

This clone came up a few times. The chain links TRBV7-9 to TRBJ1-5, with D maybe TRBD1 (6 bases). Trimming cost V 1 base and J 11 bases, with 9 bases left between them. The CDR3 spans 12 residues. The germline gives CDR1 SEHNR, CDR2 FQNEAQ (reference sequence). The CDR3 reads CASSLVRGAQHF. The CDR3 DNA sequence: TGTGCCAGCAGCTTAGTCAGGGGCGCCCAGCATTTT.

The chain couples TRBV6-1 to TRBJ1-1; tentatively, D is TRBD1 (5 bases). V was shortened by 6 bases and J by 1 base, with 15 bases between the two germline ends. The CDR3 sequence is 15 residues long. The germline CDR1 and CDR2 sequences are MNHNS and SASEGT. CDR3 DNA: TGTGCCAGCAGCCCTAGACAGTCAAAGAACACTGAAGCTTTCTTT. The encoded protein is CASSPRQSKNTEAFF.

This clone has just a few counts. CDR3 amino acids: CASGLGVEKLFF. CDR3 in DNA: TGTGCCAGCGGCCTCGGGGTTGAAAAACTGTTTTTT. The V and J genes are TRBV28 and TRBJ1-4; no definite D call. Trimming shortened V by 8 bases and J by 7 bases, and 11 bases separated the two germline ends. Germline values: CDR1 MDHEN, CDR2 SYDVKM. The CDR3 length is 12 residues.

In this sample, this clone turned up a few times. The chain is built from TRBV27 and TRBJ2-2; 13 nucleotides align to TRBD2. V trimming: 3 bases; J trimming: 6 bases; junction bases outside the gene matches: 1. The CDR3 runs to 15 residues. CDR1 and CDR2 from the germline V gene are MNHEY and SMNVEV (reference sequence). CDR3 bases: TGTGCCAGCAGTTTGACTAGCGGGGGGTCCGGGGAGCTGTTTTTT. Protein: CASSLTSGGSGELFF.

The chain carries TRBV5-1 and TRBJ1-1; perhaps TRBD1 as D (5 bases). Trimming cost V 0 bases and J 2 bases, with 11 bases left between them. The CDR3 loop spans 15 amino acids. Germline V gene sequence: CDR1 SGHRS, CDR2 YFSETQ. CDR3 in DNA: TGCGCCAGCAGCTTGGCCGGGCAGGGAAACACTGAAGCTTTCTTT. Translation gives CASSLAGQGNTEAFF.

This clone appeared a few times. Here the CDR3 DNA reads TGTGCCAGCAGCTTCCGCTCGGGAAAGAACACTGAAGCTTTCTTT. This gives the protein CASSFRSGKNTEAFF. The chain carries TRBV5-8 and TRBJ1-1; D remains ambiguous. The CDR3 loop spans 15 amino acids. In germline, CDR1 is SGHTS, CDR2 YDEGEE. V was clipped by 2 bases and J by 1 base, with 12 bases between them. The full variable domain, its missing parts supplied by reference TRBV5-8 and TRBJ1-1, is EAGVTQSPTHLIKTRGQQATLRCSPISGHTSVYWYQQALGLGLQFLLWYDEGEERNRGNFPPRFSGRQFPNYSSELNVNALELEDSALYLCASSFRSGKNTEAFFGQGTRLTVV.